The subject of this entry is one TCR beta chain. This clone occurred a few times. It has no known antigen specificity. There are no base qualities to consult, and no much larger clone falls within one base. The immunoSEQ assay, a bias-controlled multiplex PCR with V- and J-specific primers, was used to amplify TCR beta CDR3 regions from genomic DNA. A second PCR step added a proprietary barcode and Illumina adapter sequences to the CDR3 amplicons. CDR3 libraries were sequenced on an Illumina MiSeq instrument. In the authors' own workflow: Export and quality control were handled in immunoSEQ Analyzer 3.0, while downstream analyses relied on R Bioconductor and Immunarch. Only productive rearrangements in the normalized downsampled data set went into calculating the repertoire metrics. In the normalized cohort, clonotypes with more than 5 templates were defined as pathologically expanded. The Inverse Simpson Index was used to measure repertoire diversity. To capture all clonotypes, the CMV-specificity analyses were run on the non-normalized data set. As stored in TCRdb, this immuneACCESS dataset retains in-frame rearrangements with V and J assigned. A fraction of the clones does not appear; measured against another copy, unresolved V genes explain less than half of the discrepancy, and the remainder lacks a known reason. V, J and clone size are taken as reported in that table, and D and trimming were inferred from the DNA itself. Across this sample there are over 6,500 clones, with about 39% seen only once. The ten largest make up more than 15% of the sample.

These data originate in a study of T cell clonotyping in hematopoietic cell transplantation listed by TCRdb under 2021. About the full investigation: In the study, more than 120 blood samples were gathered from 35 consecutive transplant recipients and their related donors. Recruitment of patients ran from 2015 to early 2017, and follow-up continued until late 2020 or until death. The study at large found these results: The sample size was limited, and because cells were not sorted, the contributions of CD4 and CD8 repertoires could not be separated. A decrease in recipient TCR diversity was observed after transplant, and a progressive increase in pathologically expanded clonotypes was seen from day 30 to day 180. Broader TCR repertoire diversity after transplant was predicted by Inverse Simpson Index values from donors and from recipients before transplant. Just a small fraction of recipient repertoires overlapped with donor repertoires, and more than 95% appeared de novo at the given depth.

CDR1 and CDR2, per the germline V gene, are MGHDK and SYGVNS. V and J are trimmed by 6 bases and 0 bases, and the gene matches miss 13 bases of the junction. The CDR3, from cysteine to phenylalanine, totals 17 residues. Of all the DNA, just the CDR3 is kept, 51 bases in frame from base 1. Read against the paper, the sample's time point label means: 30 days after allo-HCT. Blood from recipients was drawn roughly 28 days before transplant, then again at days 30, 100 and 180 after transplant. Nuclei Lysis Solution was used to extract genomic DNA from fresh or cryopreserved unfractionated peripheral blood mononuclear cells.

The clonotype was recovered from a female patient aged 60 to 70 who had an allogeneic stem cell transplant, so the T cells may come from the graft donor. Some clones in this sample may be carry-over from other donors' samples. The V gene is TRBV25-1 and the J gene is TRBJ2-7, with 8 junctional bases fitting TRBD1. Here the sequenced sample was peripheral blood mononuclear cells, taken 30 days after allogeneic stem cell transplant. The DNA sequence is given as TGTGCCAGCAGCGAAGCAACCGGACAGGGAGGCTCCTACGAGCAGTACTTC. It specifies CASSEATGQGGSYEQYF.